The clone carrying this T cell receptor beta chain has only a few counts. These data come from a study of T cell responses to AZD1222 COVID-19 vaccine. Produced via immunoSEQ multiplex PCR; TCRdb's table is partial and in-frame only. This sample has about 85,000 clones, with roughly 90% found just once. Germline CDR1 and CDR2: SGHVS and FQNEAQ. CDR3 length: 16 residues. V was trimmed by 5 bases and J by 10 bases, leaving 21 bases between them. The chain employs TRBV7-8 and TRBJ1-6; weak D call: TRBD1 (6 bases). Sequenced here: peripheral blood, sampled on day 0 of AZD1222 vaccination. This receptor was identified in an adult in good health. CDR3 nucleotide sequence: TGTGCCAGCAGCGACAAAACCCAGGGGAGAGAATCACCCCTCCACTTT. It codes for CASSDKTQGRESPLHF. Full variable domain (rest looked up from reference TRBV7-8 and TRBJ1-6): GAGVSQSPRYKVAKRGQDVALRCDPISGHVSLFWYQQALGQGPEFLTYFQNEAQLDKSGLPSDRFFAERPEGSVSTLKIQRTQQEDSAVYLCASSDKTQGRESPLHFGNGTRLTVT.